This T cell receptor beta chain emerged from a study of cytomegalovirus exposure and HLA in healthy donors. Study overall: In terms of ancestry, the Caucasian-associated cluster contained 81% of the roughly 360 genotyped donors. Study-level points and caveats: Earlier results showed most TCR beta V segments being productive about 87% or about 30% of the time. By a later analysis, the bulk of CMV-associated TCR beta chains appeared HLA-restricted.

On this clone: The antigen is unknown.

PCR was performed using 60 Vbeta and 13 Jbeta primers. The data were produced by immunoSEQ multiplex PCR, yet TCRdb's version contains in-frame clones alone and is incomplete. The sample lists roughly 200,000 clones, around 82% seen once, with 2.4% in the top ten. This CDR3 is built from 15 residues. Germline V gene data show CDR1 as LNHDA and CDR2 as SQIVND (reference sequence). V lost 3 bases, J lost 3 bases, and 4 bases stayed unmatched. Healthy people donating bone marrow made up the donors. Source material: PBMCs. The chain couples TRBV19 to TRBJ2-3; 9 positions match TRBD1. The TCR comes from a man aged 60 to 69 in good health and CMV-seronegative. The DNA for the CDR3 is TGTGCCAGTAGTATCGGGACAGGGATTACAGATACGCAGTATTTT. The encoded protein is CASSIGTGITDTQYF.